The 9 T cell receptor beta chains given below trace back to one sample, sequenced in a study of blood T cell repertoires in COVID-19. The protocol was immunoSEQ multiplex PCR, while the TCRdb copy is restricted to in-frame clones and leaves out a portion. The table has some 90,000 clones, around 85% seen once. Input material: peripheral blood. The receptors derive from a man in his sixties with acute or convalescent COVID-19.

This clone appeared a few times. This chain uses TRBV21-1 with TRBJ1-6; the DNA was not compared with TRBD1, the D call given in the table. TRBV21-1 is a documented pseudogene. The CDR3 is made up of 15 amino acids. CDR3 DNA sequence: TGTGCCAGCAGCAAAGGCCGGGACAGAGATTCACCCCTCCACTTT. Residues: CASSKGRDRDSPLHF.

This clone showed up just once. The chain recombines TRBV6-2 or TRBV6-3 with TRBJ2-3, with D unclear. Germline lookup yields CDR1 MNHEY and CDR2 SVGEGT. Trimming took off 0 bases at V and 1 base at J, with 8 bases between the two ends. CDR3 length: 15 amino acids. The CDR3: CASSYSGDRTDTQYF. The DNA of the CDR3 is TGTGCCAGCAGTTACTCGGGCGATCGCACAGATACGCAGTATTTT.

The chain combines TRBV4-1 with TRBJ2-2, with D maybe TRBD2 (7 bases). CDR3 size: 17 residues. V was cut by 2 bases and J by 4 bases, with 17 bases left in between. In germline, CDR1 is MGHRA, CDR2 YSYEKL. The CDR3: CASSQNRGGGITGELFF. The DNA for the CDR3 is TGCGCCAGCAGCCAAAATAGGGGAGGGGGGATCACCGGGGAGCTGTTTTTT.

This chain connects TRBV2 to TRBJ1-2; tentatively, D is TRBD1 (6 bases). This CDR3 region has 12 residues. Deletions cut 11 bases from V and 5 bases from J, with 15 bases between. Per germline, CDR1 SNHLY and CDR2 FYNNEI. CDR3 in DNA: TGTGCCGGGGGCCTTAATGGTTATGGCTACACCTTC. This codes for CAGGLNGYGYTF.

This chain connects TRBV12-3 or TRBV12-4 to TRBJ2-1; maybe TRBD2 (5 bases). V lost 6 bases and J lost 5, with 11 bases in between. The length of the CDR3 is 13 residues. The CDR3 is CASRTDSNNEQFF. In DNA, the CDR3 is TGTGCCAGCAGGACGGACTCAAACAATGAGCAGTTCTTC.

This chain connects TRBV5-6 to TRBJ2-7; TRBD2 matches 7 bases. V was clipped by 4 bases and J by 0 bases; unmatched bases: 10. The CDR3 is 16 residues long. CDR1 and CDR2 (germline): SGHDT, YYEEEE. This CDR3 is CASSGKTSRSSYEQYF. The CDR3 bases are TGTGCCAGCAGCGGAAAGACTAGCCGCAGCTCCTACGAGCAGTACTTC. Full variable domain (remainder filled in from reference TRBV5-6 and TRBJ2-7): DAGVTQSPTHLIKTRGQQVTLRCSPKSGHDTVSWYQQALGQGPQFIFQYYEEEERQRGNFPDRFSGHQFPNYSSELNVNALLLGDSALYLCASSGKTSRSSYEQYFGPGTRLTVT.

This clone was seen more than once but under ten times. The chain couples TRBV12-3 or TRBV12-4 to TRBJ1-1, with 7 bases aligning to TRBD1. The V segment lost 5 bases and the J segment 11 bases; nucleotides outside the gene matches: 11. The CDR3 sequence is 13 residues long. Here the CDR3 DNA reads TGTGCCAGCAGTCTAACCGACAGGGCCGGGGCTTTCTTT. As protein: CASSLTDRAGAFF.

The J gene is TRBJ2-5, the V gene TRBV5-1; D is possibly TRBD2 (6 bases). Trimming took 7 bases from V and 5 from J, leaving 12 bases between them. CDR3 length: 12 residues. Germline V gene sequence: CDR1 SGHRS, CDR2 YFSETQ. The CDR3 nucleotides are TGCGCCAGCGGACCGGGGGTGGAGACCCAGTACTTC. This gives the protein CASGPGVETQYF.

This rearrangement joins TRBV23-1 to TRBJ1-2; 7 bases agree with TRBD1. TRBV23-1 is flagged as an ORF with uncertain function. J gave up 4 bases and V 2 bases, and 13 bases lay outside the gene matches. CDR3 length: 17 residues. The CDR3 region is CASSQTSRQGGSYGYTF. CDR3 DNA: TGCGCCAGCAGTCAAACCTCACGACAGGGTGGTAGCTATGGCTACACCTTC.